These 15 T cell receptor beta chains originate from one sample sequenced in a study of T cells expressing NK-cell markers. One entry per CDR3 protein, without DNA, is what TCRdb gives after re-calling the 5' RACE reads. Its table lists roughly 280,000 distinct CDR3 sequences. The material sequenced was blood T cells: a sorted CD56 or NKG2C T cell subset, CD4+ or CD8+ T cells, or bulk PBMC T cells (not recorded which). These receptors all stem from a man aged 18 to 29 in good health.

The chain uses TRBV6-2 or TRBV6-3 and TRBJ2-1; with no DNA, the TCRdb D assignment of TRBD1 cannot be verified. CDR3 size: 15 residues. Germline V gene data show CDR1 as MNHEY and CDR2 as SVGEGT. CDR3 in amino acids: CASSYTGGISNEQFF.

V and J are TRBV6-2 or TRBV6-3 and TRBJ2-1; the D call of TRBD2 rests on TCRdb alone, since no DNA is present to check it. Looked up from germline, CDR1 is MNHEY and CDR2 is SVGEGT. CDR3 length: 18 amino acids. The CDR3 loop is CASSYSLAEPSSYNEQFF.

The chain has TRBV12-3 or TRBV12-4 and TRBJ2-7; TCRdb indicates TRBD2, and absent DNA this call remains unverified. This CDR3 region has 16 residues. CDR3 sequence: CASIMTSGGPRGEQYF.

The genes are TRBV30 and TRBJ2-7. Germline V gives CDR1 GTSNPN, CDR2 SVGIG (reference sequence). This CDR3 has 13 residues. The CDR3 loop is CAWSYRVSYEQYF.

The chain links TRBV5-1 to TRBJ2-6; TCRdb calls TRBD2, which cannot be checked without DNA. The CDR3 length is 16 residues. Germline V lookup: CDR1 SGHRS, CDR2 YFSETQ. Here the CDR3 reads CASSLGTSTGANVLTF.

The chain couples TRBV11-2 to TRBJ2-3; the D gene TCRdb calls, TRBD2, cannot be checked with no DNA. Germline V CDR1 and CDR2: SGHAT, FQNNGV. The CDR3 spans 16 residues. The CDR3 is CASSWSGSPSTDTQYF.

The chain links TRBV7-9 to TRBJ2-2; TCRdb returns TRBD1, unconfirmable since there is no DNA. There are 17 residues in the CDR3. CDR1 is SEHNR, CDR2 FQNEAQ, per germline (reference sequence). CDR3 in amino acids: CASSSYLDIPNTGELFF.

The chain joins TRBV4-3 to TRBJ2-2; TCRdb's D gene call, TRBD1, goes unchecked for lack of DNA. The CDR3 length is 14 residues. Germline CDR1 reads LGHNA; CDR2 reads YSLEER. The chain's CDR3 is CASSQDSGTGELFF.

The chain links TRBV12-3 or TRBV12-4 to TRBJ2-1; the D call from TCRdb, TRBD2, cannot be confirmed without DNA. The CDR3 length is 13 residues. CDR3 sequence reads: CASSPYLGLEQFF.

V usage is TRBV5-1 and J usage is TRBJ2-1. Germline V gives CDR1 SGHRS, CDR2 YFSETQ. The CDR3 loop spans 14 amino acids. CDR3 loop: CASSLYYVGKEQFF.

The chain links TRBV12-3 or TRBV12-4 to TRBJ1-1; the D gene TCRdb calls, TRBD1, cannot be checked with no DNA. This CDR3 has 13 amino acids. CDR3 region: CASRGQGTPEAFF.

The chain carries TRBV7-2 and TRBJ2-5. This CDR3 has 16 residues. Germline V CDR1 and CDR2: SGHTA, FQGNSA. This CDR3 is CASSLANSPYQETQYF.

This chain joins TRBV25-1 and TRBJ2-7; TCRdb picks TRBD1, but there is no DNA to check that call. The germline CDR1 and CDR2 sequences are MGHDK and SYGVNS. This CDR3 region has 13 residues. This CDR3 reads CASRRGLSYEQYF.

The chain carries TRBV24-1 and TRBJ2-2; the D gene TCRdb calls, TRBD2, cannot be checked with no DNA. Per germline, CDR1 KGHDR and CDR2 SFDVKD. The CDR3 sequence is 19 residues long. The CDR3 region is CATSDVPGWREKGTGELFF.

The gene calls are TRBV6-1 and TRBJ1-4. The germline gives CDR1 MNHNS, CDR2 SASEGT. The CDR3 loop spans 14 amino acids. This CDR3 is CASSVERIGGVLFF.